This T cell receptor (beta chain) was obtained from a study of cytomegalovirus exposure and HLA in healthy donors. The V and J ends lost 1 base and 1 base respectively, with 8 bases between them. Germline CDR1 MGHRA, CDR2 YSYEKL. The CDR3 length is 15 residues. PCR involved 60 Vbeta and 13 Jbeta primers. The data were produced by immunoSEQ multiplex PCR, yet TCRdb's version contains in-frame clones alone and is incomplete. The data hold over 150,000 clones, with roughly 87% observed a single time. V gene TRBV4-1 combines with J gene TRBJ1-5, with unresolved D. The clonotype was recovered from a girl less than two years old in good health and CMV-seronegative. The material sequenced was PBMCs. Here the CDR3 reads CASSQVQLSNQPQHF. The CDR3 DNA reads as TGCGCCAGCAGCCAAGTGCAGTTGAGCAATCAGCCCCAGCATTTT.